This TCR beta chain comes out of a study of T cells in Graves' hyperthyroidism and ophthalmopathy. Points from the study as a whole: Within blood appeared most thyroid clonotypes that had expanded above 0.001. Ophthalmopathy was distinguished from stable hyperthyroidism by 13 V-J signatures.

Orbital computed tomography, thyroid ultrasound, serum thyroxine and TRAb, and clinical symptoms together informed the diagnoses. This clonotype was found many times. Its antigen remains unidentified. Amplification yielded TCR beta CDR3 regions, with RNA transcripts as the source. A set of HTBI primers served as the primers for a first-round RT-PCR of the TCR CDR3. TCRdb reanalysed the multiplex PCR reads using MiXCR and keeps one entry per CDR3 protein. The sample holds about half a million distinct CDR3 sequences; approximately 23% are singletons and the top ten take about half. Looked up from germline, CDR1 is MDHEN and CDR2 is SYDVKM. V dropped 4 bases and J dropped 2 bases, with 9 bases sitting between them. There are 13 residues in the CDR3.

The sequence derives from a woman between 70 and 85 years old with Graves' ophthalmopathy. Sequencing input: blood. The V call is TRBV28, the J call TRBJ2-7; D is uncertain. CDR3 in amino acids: CASSYQAPYEQYF. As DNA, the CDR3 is TGTGCCAGCAGTTATCAGGCCCCCTACGAGCAGTACTTC.